The sequence of this TCR beta chain was determined in a study of blood T cell repertoires in COVID-19. Study-wide background: Researchers got acute and convalescent COVID-19 samples from the United States, Italy and Spain. The cDNA or gDNA used as material had been derived from T cells, B-cell-depleted T cells, or PBMCs.

This CDR3 is 16 amino acids long. CDR1 is GTSNPN, CDR2 SVGIG, per germline (reference sequence). Unmatched junction bases numbered 10, after V lost 3 bases and J lost 2 bases. In the original processing: Scientists estimated how many nucleated cells there were by amplifying reference gene primers. TCRdb keeps only in-frame clones here, not all; method: immunoSEQ multiplex PCR. The V and J calls and clone size come from that table; D and trimming were worked out from the DNA. The profile shows under 65,000 clones, roughly 91% of them singletons. The chain is built from TRBV30 and TRBJ2-7; 10 bases match TRBD2. The receptor was derived from a human donor in a cohort sampled during active COVID-19. The specimen sequenced was peripheral blood. CDR3 amino acids: CAWRDFASGGPYEQYF. The DNA for the CDR3 is TGTGCCTGGAGAGATTTTGCTAGCGGGGGCCCCTACGAGCAGTACTTC.